This TCR beta chain was captured in a study of CD8+ T cells in alopecia areata. Study-level information: Treatment comprised oral tofacitinib, 5 to 10 mg twice daily, in treated patients. The study gave tofacitinib for 6 to 18 months, then 6 months off drug.

In each case, RNA was isolated and then reverse transcribed into cDNA as the sequencing template. Clones were read by immunoSEQ multiplex PCR, and TCRdb kept only the in-frame ones, dropping some. The sample contains some 110,000 clones, around two fifths of which appear only once. Germline loops: CDR1 SQVTM, CDR2 ANQGSEA. V shed 1 base and J shed 8 bases, with 14 bases lying between them. The CDR3 loop spans 14 amino acids. This clone was detected only a few times. The sequencing input was CD4+ T cells sorted from blood. The receptor was isolated from a human donor with alopecia areata. This chain links TRBV29-1 with TRBJ1-4, with D unresolved. This chain's CDR3 is CSVEVVGSREKLFF. CDR3 nucleotides: TGCAGCGTTGAAGTTGTGGGGAGTAGGGAAAAACTGTTTTTT. Supplemented by reference TRBV29-1 and TRBJ1-4, the full variable domain reads SAVISQKPSRDICQRGTSLTIQCQVDSQVTMMFWYRQQPGQSLTLIATANQGSEATYESGFVIDKFPISRPNLTFSTLTVSNMSPEDSSIYLCSVEVVGSREKLFFGSGTQLSVL.